This T cell receptor beta chain came from a study of cytomegalovirus exposure and HLA in healthy donors. Study-wide context: There were about 85 million unique TCRs (from HLA-typed donors) in an early data release.

Use of 60 Vbeta and 13 Jbeta primers characterized the PCR. The data were produced by immunoSEQ multiplex PCR, yet TCRdb's version contains in-frame clones alone and is incomplete. This repertoire shows roughly 120,000 clones, under 70% found once; its top ten account for about 8.5%. The CDR3 has 15 amino acids. CDR1 and CDR2 from the germline V gene are SGDLS and YYNGEE. V was shortened by 0 bases and J by 7 bases, with 13 bases between the two germline ends. To note about this clone: Antigen unknown.

Study outcomes and limitations: Presence/absence analyses rested on an assumption that sequencing depth was roughly uniform across donors. Sequencing artifact likely explains a cluster of highly shared sequence variants. Earlier analysis looked at TCR beta V segments, and most were productive about 90% or about 30% of the time.

Specimen: PBMCs. The gene calls are TRBV9 and TRBJ2-2, with D unclear. The sequence came from a young man in good health and CMV-seropositive. The CDR3 region has the DNA TGTGCCAGCAGCGTAGTTTCGGGTCTTGGCGGGGAGCTGTTTTTT. This translates into CASSVVSGLGGELFF.